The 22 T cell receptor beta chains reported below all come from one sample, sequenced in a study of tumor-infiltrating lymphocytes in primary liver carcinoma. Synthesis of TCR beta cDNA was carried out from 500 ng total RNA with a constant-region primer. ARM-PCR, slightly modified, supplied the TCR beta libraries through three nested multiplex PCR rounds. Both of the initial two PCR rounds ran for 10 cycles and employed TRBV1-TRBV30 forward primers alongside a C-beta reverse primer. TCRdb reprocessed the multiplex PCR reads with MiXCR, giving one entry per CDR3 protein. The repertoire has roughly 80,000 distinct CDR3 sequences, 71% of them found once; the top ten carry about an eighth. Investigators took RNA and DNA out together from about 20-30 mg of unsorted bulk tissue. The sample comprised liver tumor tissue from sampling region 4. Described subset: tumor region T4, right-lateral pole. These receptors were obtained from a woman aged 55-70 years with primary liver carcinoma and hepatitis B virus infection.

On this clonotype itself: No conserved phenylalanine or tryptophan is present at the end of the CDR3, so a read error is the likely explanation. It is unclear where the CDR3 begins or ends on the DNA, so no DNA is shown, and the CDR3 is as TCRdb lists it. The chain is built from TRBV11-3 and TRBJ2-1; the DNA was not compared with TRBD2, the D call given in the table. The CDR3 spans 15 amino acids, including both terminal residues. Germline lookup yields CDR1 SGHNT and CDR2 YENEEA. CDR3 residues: CASSPRGSGDNERFL.

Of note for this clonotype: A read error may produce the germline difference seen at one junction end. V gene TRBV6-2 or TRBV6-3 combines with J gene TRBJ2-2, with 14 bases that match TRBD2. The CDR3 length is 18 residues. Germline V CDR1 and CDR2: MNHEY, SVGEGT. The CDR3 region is CACSRWTSGRLYTGDLFF. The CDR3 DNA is TGTGCCTGCAGTCGTTGGACTAGCGGGAGGCTCTACACCGGGGATCTGTTTTTT.

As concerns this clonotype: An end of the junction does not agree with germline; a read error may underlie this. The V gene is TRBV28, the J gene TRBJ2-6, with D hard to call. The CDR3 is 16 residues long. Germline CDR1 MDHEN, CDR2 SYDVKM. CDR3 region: CTSSTYTSSGANVLTF. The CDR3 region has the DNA TGTACCAGTAGTACCTACACGAGCTCTGGGGCCAACGTCCTGACTTTC.

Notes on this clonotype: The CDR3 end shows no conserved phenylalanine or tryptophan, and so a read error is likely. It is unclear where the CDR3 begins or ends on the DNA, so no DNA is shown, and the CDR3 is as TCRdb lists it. The CDR3 here is CASRCDGQETQYL. This chain connects TRBV12-3 or TRBV12-4 to TRBJ2-5. From its first to its last residue, the CDR3 has 13 amino acids.

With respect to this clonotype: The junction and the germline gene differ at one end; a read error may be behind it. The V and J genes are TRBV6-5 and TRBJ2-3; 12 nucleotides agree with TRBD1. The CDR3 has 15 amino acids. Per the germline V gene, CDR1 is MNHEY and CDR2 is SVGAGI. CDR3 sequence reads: CASSFGTGGADMQYF. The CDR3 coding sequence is TGTGCCAGCAGTTTCGGGACAGGGGGCGCAGATATGCAGTATTTT.

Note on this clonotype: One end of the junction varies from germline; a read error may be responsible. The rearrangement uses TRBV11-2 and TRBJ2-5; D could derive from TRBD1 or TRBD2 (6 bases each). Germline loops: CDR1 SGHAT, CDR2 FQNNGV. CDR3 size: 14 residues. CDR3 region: CASRLNGGQETQNF. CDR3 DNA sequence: TGTGCCAGCAGGTTAAACGGGGGCCAAGAGACCCAGAACTTC.

The CDR3 protein is CASNRGGVIGELFF. The CDR3 nucleotides read TGTGCCAGTAATAGGGGAGGAGTGATCGGGGAGCTGTTTTTT. The genes are TRBV19 and TRBJ2-2; D might be TRBD2 (6 bases). With 7 bases removed from V and 7 bases from J, the gap between germline ends came to 16 bases. Germline CDR1 is LNHDA and CDR2 is SQIVND (reference sequence). The CDR3 is made up of 14 amino acids.

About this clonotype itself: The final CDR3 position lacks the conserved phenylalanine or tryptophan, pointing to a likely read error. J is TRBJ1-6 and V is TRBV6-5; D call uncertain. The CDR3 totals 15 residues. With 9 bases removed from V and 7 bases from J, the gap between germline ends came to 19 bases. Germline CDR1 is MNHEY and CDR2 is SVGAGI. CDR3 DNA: TGTGCCAGTAGTCATACCGGGAAAGGGAATTCACCCCTCCACTAT. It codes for CASSHTGKGNSPLHY.

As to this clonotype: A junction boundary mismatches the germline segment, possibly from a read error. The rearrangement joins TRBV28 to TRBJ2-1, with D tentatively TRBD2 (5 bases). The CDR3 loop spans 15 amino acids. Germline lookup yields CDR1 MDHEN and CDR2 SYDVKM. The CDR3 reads CAINGELGSYNEQFF. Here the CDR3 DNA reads TGTGCCATCAATGGGGAGCTGGGGTCCTACAATGAGCAATTCTTC.

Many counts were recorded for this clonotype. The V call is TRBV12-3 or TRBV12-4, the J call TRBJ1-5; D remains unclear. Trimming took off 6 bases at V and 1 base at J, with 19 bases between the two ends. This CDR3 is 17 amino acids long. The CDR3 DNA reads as TGTGCCAGCAGCCCAATCCTTGAGGCAGGCAGCAATCAGCCCCAGCATTTT. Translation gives CASSPILEAGSNQPQHF.

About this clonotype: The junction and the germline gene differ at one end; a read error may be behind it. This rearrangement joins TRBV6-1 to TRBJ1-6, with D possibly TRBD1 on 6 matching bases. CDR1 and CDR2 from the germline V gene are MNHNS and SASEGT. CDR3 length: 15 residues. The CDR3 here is CVSRKDSSYNSPLHF. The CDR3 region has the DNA TGTGTCAGCAGGAAGGACAGCTCCTATAATTCACCCCTCCACTTT.

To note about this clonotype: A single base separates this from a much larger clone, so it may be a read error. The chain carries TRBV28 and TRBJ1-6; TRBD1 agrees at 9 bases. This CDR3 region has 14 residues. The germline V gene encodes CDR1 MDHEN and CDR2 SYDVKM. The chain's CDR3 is CASIQGAYNSPLLF. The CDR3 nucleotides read TGTGCCAGTATACAGGGGGCCTATAATTCACCCCTCCTCTTT.

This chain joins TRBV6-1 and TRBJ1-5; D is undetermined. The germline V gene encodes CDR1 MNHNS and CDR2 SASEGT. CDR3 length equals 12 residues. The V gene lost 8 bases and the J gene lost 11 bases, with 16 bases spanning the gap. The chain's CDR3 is CASRQSNRSQHF. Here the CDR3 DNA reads TGTGCCAGCCGGCAAAGCAATCGGTCCCAGCATTTT.

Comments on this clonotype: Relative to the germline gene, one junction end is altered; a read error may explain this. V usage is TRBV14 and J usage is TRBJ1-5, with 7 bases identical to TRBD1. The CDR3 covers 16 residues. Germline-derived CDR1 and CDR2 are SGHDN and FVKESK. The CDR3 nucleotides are TGTGCCAGCAGCCAAGTCGAGGGGGCTAGCAATCAGCCCCATCATTTT. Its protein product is CASSQVEGASNQPHHF.

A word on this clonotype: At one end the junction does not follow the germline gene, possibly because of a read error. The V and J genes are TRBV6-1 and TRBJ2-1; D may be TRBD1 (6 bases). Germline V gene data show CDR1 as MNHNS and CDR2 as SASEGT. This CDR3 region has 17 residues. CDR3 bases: TGTGCCAGCAGTGAAGAATCCAGGGGCGATCTTCAAGATGAGCAATTCTTC. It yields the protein CASSEESRGDLQDEQFF.

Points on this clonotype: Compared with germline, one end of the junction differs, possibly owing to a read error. The CDR3 protein is CATEGLVGFSGPNVLTF. The CDR3 nucleotides are TGCGCCACTGAGGGACTAGTGGGGTTCTCTGGGCCCAACGTCCTGACTTTC. The chain carries TRBV10-2 and TRBJ2-6; 8 bases align to TRBD2. The CDR3 extends over 17 amino acids. Germline CDR1 WSHSY, CDR2 SAAADI.

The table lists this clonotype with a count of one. In DNA, the CDR3 is TGCAGTGCTATTCCCCCGGGCCATAGCAATCAGCCCCAGCATTTT. Translation: CSAIPPGHSNQPQHF. The chain joins TRBV20-1 to TRBJ1-5; the D is unclear. V dropped 4 bases and J dropped 0 bases, with 13 bases sitting between them. Germline V lookup: CDR1 DFQATT, CDR2 SNEGSKA (reference sequence). CDR3 length: 15 residues.

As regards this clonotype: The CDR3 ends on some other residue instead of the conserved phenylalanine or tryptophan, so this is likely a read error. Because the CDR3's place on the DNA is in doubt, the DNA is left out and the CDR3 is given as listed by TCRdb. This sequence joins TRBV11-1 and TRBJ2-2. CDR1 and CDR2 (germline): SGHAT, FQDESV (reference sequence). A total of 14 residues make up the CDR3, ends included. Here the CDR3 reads CASRPSLDTVELFL.

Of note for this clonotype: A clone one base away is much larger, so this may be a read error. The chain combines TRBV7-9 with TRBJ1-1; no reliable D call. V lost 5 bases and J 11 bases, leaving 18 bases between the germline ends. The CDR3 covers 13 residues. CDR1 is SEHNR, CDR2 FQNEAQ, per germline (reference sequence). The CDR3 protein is CASSIREDKEAFF. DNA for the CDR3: TGTGCCAGCAGCATTAGGGAAGACAAGGAGGCTTTCTTT.

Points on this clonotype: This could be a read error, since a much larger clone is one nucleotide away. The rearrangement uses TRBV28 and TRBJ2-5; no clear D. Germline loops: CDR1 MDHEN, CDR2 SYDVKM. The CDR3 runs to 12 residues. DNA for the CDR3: TGTGTCAGCAGTTTAATGAGGGAGACCCAGTACTTC. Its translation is CVSSLMRETQYF.

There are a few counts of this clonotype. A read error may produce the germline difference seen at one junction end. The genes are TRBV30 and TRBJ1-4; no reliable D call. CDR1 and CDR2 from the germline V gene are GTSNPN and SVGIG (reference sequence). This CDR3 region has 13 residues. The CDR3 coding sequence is TGTGCCTGGAGACCAAAGACCGGTGAAAGACTGTTTTTT. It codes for CAWRPKTGERLFF. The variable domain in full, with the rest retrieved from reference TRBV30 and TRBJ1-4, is SQTIHQWPATLVQPVGSPLSLECTVEGTSNPNLYWYRQAAGRGLQLLFYSVGIGQISSEVPQNLSASRPQDRQFILSSKKLLLSDSGFYLCAWRPKTGERLFFGSGTQLSVL.

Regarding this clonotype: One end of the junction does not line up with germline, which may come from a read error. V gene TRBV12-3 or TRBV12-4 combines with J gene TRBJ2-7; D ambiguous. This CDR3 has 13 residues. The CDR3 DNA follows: TGTGCCAGCAGTTTCGGGTCCTACCACGAGCAATACTTC. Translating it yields CASSFGSYHEQYF.